This T cell receptor beta chain was captured in a study of PD-1 blockade in classical Hodgkin lymphoma. All patients experienced relapse after autologous stem cell transplantation, and brentuximab vedotin exposure was variable. The CDR3 covers 13 residues. Germline CDR1 reads MNHNY; CDR2 reads SVGAGI (reference sequence). V was shortened by 2 bases and J by 1 base, with 3 bases between the two germline ends. This table comes from immunoSEQ multiplex PCR, and its TCRdb copy is limited to in-frame clones, with some not included. The sample has tens of thousands of clones; over 75% are singletons. This specimen was peripheral blood mononuclear cells (PBMCs), taken at baseline. The sequence derives from a human donor with classical Hodgkin lymphoma. The chain carries TRBV6-6 and TRBJ1-3; no firm D call. CDR3 residues: CASSYTSGNTIYF. DNA of the CDR3: TGTGCCAGCAGTTACACATCTGGAAACACCATATATTTT.